What follows are 10 T cell receptor beta chains derived from one specimen sequenced in a study of CD8 T cells in Susac syndrome. The RNA, 0.5 to 1 ug, was put through reverse transcription using random hexamers. TCRdb reprocessed the immunoSEQ multiplex PCR reads with MiXCR, giving one entry per CDR3 protein. Seen here are under 95,000 distinct CDR3 sequences, 90% to 95% observed once, and the top ten hold about 0.3%. The sequenced material came from CD4+ T cells from PBMCs. The receptors here all came from a human donor with Susac syndrome.

The chain recombines TRBV7-8 with TRBJ1-6, with D perhaps TRBD1 (5 bases). V was pared by 0 bases and J by 5 bases, with 8 bases between. CDR1 SGHVS and CDR2 FQNEAQ come from the germline V gene. This CDR3 is built from 15 residues. CDR3 nucleotide sequence: TGTGCCAGCAGCTTAGCTCAGGGAAATAATTCACCCCTCCACTTT. This gives the protein CASSLAQGNNSPLHF.

The chain recombines TRBV3-1 with TRBJ1-2; D not certain. With 3 bases removed from V and 4 bases from J, the gap between germline ends came to 3 bases. CDR1 LGHDT and CDR2 YNNKEL come from the germline V gene (reference sequence). The CDR3 has 11 amino acids. DNA for the CDR3: TGTGCCAGCAGCCACCTCTATGGCTACACCTTC. It encodes CASSHLYGYTF. Drawing the rest from reference TRBV3-1 and TRBJ1-2, the complete variable domain is DTAVSQTPKYLVTQMGNDKSIKCEQNLGHDTMYWYKQDSKKFLKIMFSYNNKELIINETVPNRFSPKSPDKAHLNLHINSLELGDSAVYFCASSHLYGYTFGSGTRLTVV.

CDR3 sequence (DNA): TGCAGTGCTAAGGCAGGGGTTAAGGCTTTCTTT. As protein: CSAKAGVKAFF. The chain combines TRBV20-1 with TRBJ1-1, with D perhaps matching TRBD1 (6 bases). The CDR3 is 11 amino acids. CDR1 and CDR2 from the germline V gene are DFQATT and SNEGSKA (reference sequence). V lost 4 bases and J lost 11, with 14 bases in between.

The rearrangement links TRBV25-1 to TRBJ1-6; the D is unclear. The length of the CDR3 is 13 residues. The V gene lost 6 bases and the J gene lost 5 bases, with 8 bases spanning the gap. The germline V gene has CDR1 MGHDK and CDR2 SYGVNS. The CDR3 DNA sequence: TGTGCCAGCAGAGGACTGCATAATTCACCCCTCCACTTT. It yields the protein CASRGLHNSPLHF.

The chain carries TRBV5-1 and TRBJ2-5; D is perhaps TRBD2 (5 bases). The CDR3 length is 15 residues. CDR1 SGHRS and CDR2 YFSETQ come from the germline V gene. V lost 1 base to trimming and J lost 2 bases, with 12 bases between them. For the CDR3, the DNA is TGCGCCAGCAGCTTGCCCCTCGGGGAGCAAGAGACCCAGTACTTC. Amino acid sequence: CASSLPLGEQETQYF. The full variable domain, its missing parts supplied by reference TRBV5-1 and TRBJ2-5, is KAGVTQTPRYLIKTRGQQVTLSCSPISGHRSVSWYQQTPGQGLQFLFEYFSETQRNKGNFPGRFSGRQFSNSRSEMNVSTLELGDSALYLCASSLPLGEQETQYFGPGTRLLVL.

This rearrangement joins TRBV20-1 to TRBJ2-2; TRBD2 matches at 8 bases. The germline CDR1 and CDR2 sequences are DFQATT and SNEGSKA (reference sequence). CDR3 length equals 16 residues. The junction had 7 bases not matched to a gene; V was cut back by 0 bases and J by 4 bases. For the CDR3, the DNA is TGCAGTGCTAGAGAAGACGGGGGGGCAGGCACCGGGGAGCTGTTTTTT. Protein: CSAREDGGAGTGELFF.

The chain combines TRBV3-1 with TRBJ2-5; D is undetermined. The V end lost 3 bases, the J end lost 5 bases, and 13 bases lay between the germline ends. The germline V gene has CDR1 LGHDT and CDR2 YNNKEL (reference sequence). The CDR3 spans 14 residues. In nucleotides, the CDR3 is TGTGCCAGCAGCCAGACCCACTCCCGGGAGACCCAGTACTTC. Amino acid sequence: CASSQTHSRETQYF.

V is TRBV4-1 and J is TRBJ2-7; 10 nucleotides match TRBD1. The V gene's germline CDR1 is MGHRA and CDR2 YSYEKL. This CDR3 is 15 amino acids long. Germline trimming cut 4 bases from V and 5 bases from J; bases unmatched to any gene: 8. The chain's CDR3 is CASSLRQGAPDEQYF. The DNA for the CDR3 is TGCGCCAGCAGCCTCAGACAGGGGGCACCTGACGAGCAGTACTTC.

The chain links TRBV7-2 to TRBJ2-7, with TRBD1 as a possible D gene (6 bases). The CDR3 length is 13 residues. Germline V gives CDR1 SGHTA, CDR2 FQGNSA. The V gene lost 5 bases and the J gene lost 0 bases, with 8 bases spanning the gap. CDR3 nucleotide sequence: TGTGCCAGCAGCCCAGGGGTCTCCTACGAGCAGTACTTC. Amino acid sequence: CASSPGVSYEQYF.

This chain uses TRBV6-5 with TRBJ1-1; D remains ambiguous. Germline assignment: CDR1 MNHEY and CDR2 SVGAGI. V was pared by 7 bases and J by 6 bases, with 18 bases between. The CDR3 length is 14 residues. CDR3 protein: CASTTGVLLAEAFF. The CDR3 region has the DNA TGTGCCAGCACCACTGGAGTTTTATTGGCTGAAGCTTTCTTT.